A selection of T cell receptor beta chains follows, all from one sample in a study of T-cell reconstitution after alpha-beta-depleted transplantation in children. From the PCR reads, TCRdb called clonotypes with MiXCR, one entry per CDR3 protein. Seen here are fewer than 350,000 distinct CDR3 sequences, around 10% observed once, and the top ten hold 7% to 9.5%. The sequences come from PBMCs, collected before TCRalphabeta/CD19-depleted stem cell transplant. Receptors were obtained from a boy younger than two with acute myeloid leukemia, due to receive a stem cell transplant. CDR3s include the opening cysteine and the closing phenylalanine or tryptophan. The D gene is left open where the match is weak. Size is stated for part of the rows, as once, few or many counts, or as a class when the clone is expanded.

clone_size: many; d_call: TRBD1; j_call: TRBJ2-7; v_call: TRBV4-3; cdr3_nt: TGCGCTTCGGGACAGGGCTACGAGCAGTACTTC; cdr3_aa: CASGQGYEQYF
clone_size: many; d_call: .; j_call: TRBJ1-6; v_call: TRBV15; cdr3_nt: TGTGCCACCAGCAGCCAGACAGTATATAATTCACCCCTCCACTTT; cdr3_aa: CATSSQTVYNSPLHF
clone_size: .; d_call: .; j_call: TRBJ2-1; v_call: TRBV29-1; cdr3_nt: TGCAGCGCATTCTCCTCCTACAATGAGCAGTTCTTC; cdr3_aa: CSAFSSYNEQFF
clone_size: few; d_call: TRBD1; j_call: TRBJ1-5; v_call: TRBV12-3/TRBV12-4; cdr3_nt: TGTGCCAGCAGGGAAGGGGGCTGTCAGCCCCAGCATTTT; cdr3_aa: CASREGGCQPQHF
clone_size: many; d_call: .; j_call: TRBJ2-5; v_call: TRBV7-9; cdr3_nt: TGTGCCAGCAGCTTAGCTGTGTACCAAGAGACCCAGTACTTC; cdr3_aa: CASSLAVYQETQYF
clone_size: many; d_call: .; j_call: TRBJ2-7; v_call: TRBV7-9; cdr3_nt: TGTGCCAGCAGCCCAAGGGAGCGCGGCTACGAGCAGTACTTC; cdr3_aa: CASSPRERGYEQYF
clone_size: many; d_call: TRBD1; j_call: TRBJ2-2; v_call: TRBV10-3; cdr3_nt: TGTGCCATCAGTGGGGGATCCTACAGGGGGCTGAACACCGGGGAGCTGTTTTTT; cdr3_aa: CAISGGSYRGLNTGELFF
clone_size: many; d_call: .; j_call: TRBJ2-2; v_call: TRBV9; cdr3_nt: TGTGCCAGCAGCGTAGTAGTGAACACCGGGGAGCTGTTTTTT; cdr3_aa: CASSVVVNTGELFF
clone_size: many; d_call: .; j_call: TRBJ1-2; v_call: TRBV5-1; cdr3_nt: TGCGCCAGCAGCCCAGACTTCTATGGCTACACCTTC; cdr3_aa: CASSPDFYGYTF
clone_size: few; d_call: TRBD1; j_call: TRBJ2-3; v_call: TRBV18; cdr3_nt: TGTGCCAGCTCACCAAACAGGGGGCAAACAGATACGCAGTATTTT; cdr3_aa: CASSPNRGQTDTQYF
clone_size: many; d_call: .; j_call: TRBJ2-1; v_call: TRBV7-9; cdr3_nt: TGTGCCAGCAGAAGCGTCAGCTCCTACAATGAGCAGTTCTTC; cdr3_aa: CASRSVSSYNEQFF
clone_size: many; d_call: TRBD1; j_call: TRBJ2-6; v_call: TRBV9; cdr3_nt: TGTGCCAGCAGCGTATGGGACAGGGGATACTCTGGGGCCAACGTCCTGACTTTC; cdr3_aa: CASSVWDRGYSGANVLTF
clone_size: many; d_call: .; j_call: TRBJ2-5; v_call: TRBV4-1; cdr3_nt: TGCGCCAGCAGCCAAGGGACTTGGGTGGAGACCCAGTACTTC; cdr3_aa: CASSQGTWVETQYF
clone_size: many; d_call: .; j_call: TRBJ2-2; v_call: TRBV5-1; cdr3_nt: TGCGCCAGCAGTGTGGGTGCCGTGGAAGTCGGGGAGCTGTTTTTT; cdr3_aa: CASSVGAVEVGELFF
clone_size: many; d_call: .; j_call: TRBJ1-4; v_call: TRBV29-1; cdr3_nt: TGCAGCGTTGAAGGGCCGGTTAATGAAAAACTGTTTTTT; cdr3_aa: CSVEGPVNEKLFF
clone_size: .; d_call: TRBD2; j_call: TRBJ2-7; v_call: TRBV6-4; cdr3_nt: TGTGCCAGCAGTGTGCAGCGGGAGGGCTCAGCGTCAGGCGAGCAGTACTTC; cdr3_aa: CASSVQREGSASGEQYF
clone_size: .; d_call: TRBD1; j_call: TRBJ2-5; v_call: TRBV7-7; cdr3_nt: TGTGCTAGCAGCTTAGGCCCGGTGACAGGGGGCCGGGAGACCCAGTACTTC; cdr3_aa: CASSLGPVTGGRETQYF
clone_size: many; d_call: TRBD1; j_call: TRBJ2-2; v_call: TRBV7-9; cdr3_nt: TGTGCCAGCAGCAGATCTTATGACAGGGTGAAAGGGAACACCGGGGAGCTGTTTTTT; cdr3_aa: CASSRSYDRVKGNTGELFF
clone_size: many; d_call: .; j_call: TRBJ2-1; v_call: TRBV5-1; cdr3_nt: TGCGCCAGCAGCTTGATGAGGGATGAGCAGTTCTTC; cdr3_aa: CASSLMRDEQFF
clone_size: many; d_call: .; j_call: TRBJ1-5; v_call: TRBV28; cdr3_nt: TGTGCCAGCAGTTTATCCTTGGGGTGGGAACATTTT; cdr3_aa: CASSLSLGWEHF
clone_size: once; d_call: .; j_call: TRBJ2-1; v_call: TRBV18; cdr3_nt: TGTGCCAGCTCACCACCCCTGAGGGGCTACAATGAGCAGTTCTTC; cdr3_aa: CASSPPLRGYNEQFF
clone_size: many; d_call: TRBD2; j_call: TRBJ2-2; v_call: TRBV20-1; cdr3_nt: TGCAGTGCTAGAGATCGGAGGGGCGGGGGGAGCACCGGGGAGCTGTTTTTT; cdr3_aa: CSARDRRGGGSTGELFF
clone_size: many; d_call: TRBD2; j_call: TRBJ2-2; v_call: TRBV7-2; cdr3_nt: TGTGCCAGCAGCCTAGCGGGGTGGAGCCTTTGGGGGGAGCTGTTTTTT; cdr3_aa: CASSLAGWSLWGELFF
clone_size: few; d_call: .; j_call: TRBJ2-7; v_call: TRBV7-3; cdr3_nt: TGTGCCAGCAGCACAACCCCCGGATACGAGCAGTACTTC; cdr3_aa: CASSTTPGYEQYF
clone_size: .; d_call: TRBD1; j_call: TRBJ1-4; v_call: TRBV28; cdr3_nt: TGTGCCAGCAGTCCCAACAGGGGGCGGAATGAAAAACTGTTTTTT; cdr3_aa: CASSPNRGRNEKLFF
clone_size: many; d_call: TRBD1; j_call: TRBJ2-5; v_call: TRBV12-3/TRBV12-4; cdr3_nt: TGTGCCAGCAGCCAAGGACAGGGACAAGAGACCCAGTACTTC; cdr3_aa: CASSQGQGQETQYF
clone_size: .; d_call: .; j_call: TRBJ2-1; v_call: TRBV4-1; cdr3_nt: TGCGCCAGCAAAGGCCCCGGTCTCGATGAGCAGTTCTTC; cdr3_aa: CASKGPGLDEQFF
clone_size: many; d_call: .; j_call: TRBJ2-3; v_call: TRBV24-1; cdr3_nt: TGTGCCACCAGTGGCCCTAGGAAAGATACGCAGTATTTT; cdr3_aa: CATSGPRKDTQYF
clone_size: .; d_call: .; j_call: TRBJ2-5; v_call: TRBV10-3; cdr3_nt: TGTGCCATCAGCCGCCTTCGGGGTGGGCAAGAGACCCAGTACTTC; cdr3_aa: CAISRLRGGQETQYF
clone_size: many; d_call: .; j_call: TRBJ2-7; v_call: TRBV7-2; cdr3_nt: TGTGCCAGCAGCTTGGTACACGAGCAGTACTTC; cdr3_aa: CASSLVHEQYF